This is a list of T cell receptor beta chains from one sample in a study of Graves' ophthalmopathy and Graves' hyperthyroidism. Via MiXCR, TCRdb re-called the multiplex PCR reads, giving one row per CDR3 protein. The sample lists about 240,000 distinct CDR3 sequences; 45% were seen once. What was sequenced was peripheral blood. These receptors all come from an adult man with Graves' ophthalmopathy. The CDR3 runs from the conserved cysteine through the conserved F or W. The D gene is left open where the match is weak. Size values are once, few and many counts, or a class for expanded clones, and some rows have none.

CASRRGGSQETQYF,TGTGCCAGCAGGAGGGGTGGGTCTCAAGAGACCCAGTACTTC,TRBV10-3,NA,NA,TRBJ2-5
CATSLGLPKSGTQYF,TGTGCCACATCGTTGGGACTCCCAAAATCGGGGACCCAGTACTTC,TRBV11-2,NA,NA,TRBJ2-5
CSASSGRRGETQYF,TGCAGCGCTAGTAGCGGGAGAAGAGGGGAGACCCAGTACTTC,TRBV29-1,TRBD2,many,TRBJ2-5
CAISLGNENTEAFF,TGTGCCATCAGTCTGGGGAATGAGAACACTGAAGCTTTCTTT,TRBV10-3,NA,few,TRBJ1-1
CASSSDTRDEKLFF,TGCGCCAGCAGCTCCGACACCCGGGATGAAAAACTGTTTTTT,TRBV5-1,NA,once,TRBJ1-4
CSAPGLAGILYEQYF,TGCAGTGCTCCCGGACTAGCGGGGATCCTCTACGAGCAGTACTTC,TRBV20-1,TRBD2,NA,TRBJ2-7
CASRDTLNEKLFF,TGTGCCAGCAGGGACACATTAAATGAAAAACTGTTTTTT,TRBV6-4,NA,few,TRBJ1-4
CASSSPGQGFYGYTF,TGTGCCAGCAGCTCACCGGGACAGGGTTTCTATGGCTACACCTTC,TRBV7-9,TRBD1,NA,TRBJ1-2
CASSYSRGAGTQYF,TGTGCCAGCAGCTACTCTAGGGGGGCTGGGACCCAGTACTTC,TRBV10-2,NA,once,TRBJ2-5
CSANPRGHEAFF,TGCAGTGCTAACCCTCGGGGGCATGAAGCTTTCTTT,TRBV20-1,NA,few,TRBJ1-1
CASSIPQGGYEQYF,TGTGCCAGTAGTATCCCACAGGGGGGTTACGAGCAGTACTTC,TRBV19,TRBD1,NA,TRBJ2-7
CASSLDPLHGTGELFF,TGTGCCAGCAGCTTAGATCCGCTCCATGGCACCGGGGAGCTGTTTTTT,TRBV7-6,NA,NA,TRBJ2-2
CSVEDFGQGEAFF,TGCAGCGTTGAAGACTTTGGGCAGGGGGAAGCTTTCTTT,TRBV29-1,NA,many,TRBJ1-1
CASSEAKSYEQYF,TGTGCCAGCAGTGAAGCGAAGTCTTACGAGCAGTACTTC,TRBV2,NA,few,TRBJ2-7
CSVGGGLSTEAFF,TGCAGCGTTGGAGGGGGGCTGAGCACTGAGGCTTTCTTT,TRBV29-1,NA,few,TRBJ1-1
CASSLQGANEQYF,TGTGCTAGCAGCTTACAGGGGGCCAACGAGCAGTACTTC,TRBV7-7,TRBD1,NA,TRBJ2-7
CASSQDVTDNYGYTF,TGCGCCAGCAGCCAAGATGTAACAGACAACTATGGCTACACCTTC,TRBV4-1,NA,few,TRBJ1-2
CASSPTTMPHGHTF,TGTGCCAGCAGCCCGACCACCATGCCCCATGGCCACACCTTC,TRBV2,NA,NA,TRBJ1-2
CASSLKGLAGSEQFF,TGTGCCAGCAGCTTAAAGGGCCTAGCGGGAAGTGAGCAGTTCTTC,TRBV5-4,TRBD2,NA,TRBJ2-1